Sequencing of this T cell receptor beta chain was carried out in a study of T-cell memory formation after mild COVID-19. MiXCR, run by TCRdb on the 5' RACE reads, gives a single entry per CDR3 protein. The sample includes about 350,000 distinct CDR3 sequences, around 30% of them seen just once. This clonotype was seen a handful of times. Its antigen is as yet unknown. CDR3 size: 15 residues. V shed 5 bases, J shed 2 bases, and the junction held 5 bases outside the gene matches. Broader study findings: From day 15 to 85, contracting clones were balanced between CD4 and CD8, whereas later expanders leaned toward CD4+.

The sequenced material came from PBMCs or a T cell subset sorted from them (not recorded which). The V gene is TRBV12-3 or TRBV12-4, the J gene TRBJ2-2, with 7 nucleotides matching TRBD2. The TCR originated in an adult woman who had mild COVID-19 (a few samples of this study predate the infection). Cell type and time point are not known. This CDR3 is CASSAGTINTGELFF. CDR3 nucleotides: TGTGCCAGCAGTGCCGGGACTATTAACACCGGGGAGCTGTTTTTT.